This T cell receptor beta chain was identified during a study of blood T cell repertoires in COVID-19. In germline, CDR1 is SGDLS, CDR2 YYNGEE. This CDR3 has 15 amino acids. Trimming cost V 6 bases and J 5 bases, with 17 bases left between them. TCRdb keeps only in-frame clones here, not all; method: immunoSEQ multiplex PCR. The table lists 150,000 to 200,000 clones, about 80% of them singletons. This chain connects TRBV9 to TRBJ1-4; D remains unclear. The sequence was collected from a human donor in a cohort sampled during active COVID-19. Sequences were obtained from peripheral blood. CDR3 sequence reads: CASTPLDGRNEKLFF. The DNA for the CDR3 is TGTGCCAGCACCCCATTGGACGGGAGGAATGAAAAACTGTTTTTT.